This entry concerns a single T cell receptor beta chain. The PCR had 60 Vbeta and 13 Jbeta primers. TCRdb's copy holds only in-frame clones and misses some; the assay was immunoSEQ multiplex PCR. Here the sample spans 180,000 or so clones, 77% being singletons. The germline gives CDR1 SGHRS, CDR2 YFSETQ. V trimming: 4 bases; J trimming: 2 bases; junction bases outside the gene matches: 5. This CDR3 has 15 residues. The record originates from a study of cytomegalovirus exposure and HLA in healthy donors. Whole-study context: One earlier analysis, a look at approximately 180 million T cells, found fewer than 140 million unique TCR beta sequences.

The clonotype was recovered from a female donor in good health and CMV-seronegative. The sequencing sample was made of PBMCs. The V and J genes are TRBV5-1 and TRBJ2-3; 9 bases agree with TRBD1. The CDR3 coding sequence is TGCGCCAGCAGCCCTGACAGGGGGATCACAGATACGCAGTATTTT. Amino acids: CASSPDRGITDTQYF.